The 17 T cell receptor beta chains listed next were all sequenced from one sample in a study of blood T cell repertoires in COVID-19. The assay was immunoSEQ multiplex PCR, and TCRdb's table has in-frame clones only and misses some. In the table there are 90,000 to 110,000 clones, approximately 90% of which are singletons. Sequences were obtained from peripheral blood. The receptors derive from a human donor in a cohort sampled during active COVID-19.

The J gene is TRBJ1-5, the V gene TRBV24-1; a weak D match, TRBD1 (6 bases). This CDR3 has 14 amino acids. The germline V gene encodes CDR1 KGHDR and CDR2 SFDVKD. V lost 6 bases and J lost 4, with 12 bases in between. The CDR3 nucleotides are TGTGCCACCAGTCGGGACGGGACAAATCAGCCCCAGCATTTT. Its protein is CATSRDGTNQPQHF.

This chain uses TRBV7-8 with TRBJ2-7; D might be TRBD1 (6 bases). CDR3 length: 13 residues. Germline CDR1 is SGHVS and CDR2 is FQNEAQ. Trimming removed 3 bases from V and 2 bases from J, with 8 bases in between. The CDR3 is CASSFRDTYEQYF. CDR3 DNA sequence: TGTGCCAGCAGCTTCCGGGACACCTACGAGCAGTACTTC.

In DNA, the CDR3 is TGTGCCAGCAGTTTCGCCAGGCCGATGACAGGGGGATCCTACGAGCAGTACTTC. It is translated as CASSFARPMTGGSYEQYF. This chain uses TRBV27 with TRBJ2-7, with 9 nucleotides matching TRBD1. Losses at the gene ends were 3 bases for V and 1 base for J; bases not matched to a gene: 13. The CDR3 is 18 amino acids. The germline V gene has CDR1 MNHEY and CDR2 SMNVEV (reference sequence).

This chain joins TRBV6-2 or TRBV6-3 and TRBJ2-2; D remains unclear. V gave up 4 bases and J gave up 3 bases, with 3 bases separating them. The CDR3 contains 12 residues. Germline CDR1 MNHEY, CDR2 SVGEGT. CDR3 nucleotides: TGTGCCAGCAGTTCCTACACCGGGGAGCTGTTTTTT. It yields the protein CASSSYTGELFF.

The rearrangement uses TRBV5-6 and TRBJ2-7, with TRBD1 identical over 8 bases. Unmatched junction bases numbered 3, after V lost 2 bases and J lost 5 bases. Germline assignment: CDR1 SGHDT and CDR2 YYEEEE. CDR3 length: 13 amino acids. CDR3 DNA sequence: TGTGCCAGCAGCTTCCAGGGGGCCCACGAGCAGTACTTC. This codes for CASSFQGAHEQYF.

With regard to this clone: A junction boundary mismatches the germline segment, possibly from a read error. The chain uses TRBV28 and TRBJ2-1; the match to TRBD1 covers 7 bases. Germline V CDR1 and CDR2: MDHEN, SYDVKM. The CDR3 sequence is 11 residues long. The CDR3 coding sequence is TGTGCCAGCAGTTTAAACCAGGGGGTGATCTTC. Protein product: CASSLNQGVIF. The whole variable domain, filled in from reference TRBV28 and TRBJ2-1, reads DVKVTQSSRYLVKRTGEKVFLECVQDMDHENMFWYRQDPGLGLRLIYFSYDVKMKEKGDIPEGYSVSREKKERFSLILESASTNQTSMYLCASSLNQGVIFGPGTRLTVL.

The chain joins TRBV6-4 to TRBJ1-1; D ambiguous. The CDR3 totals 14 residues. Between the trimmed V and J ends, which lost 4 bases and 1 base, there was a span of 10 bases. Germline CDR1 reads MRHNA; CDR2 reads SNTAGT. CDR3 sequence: CASSVAGGNTEAFF. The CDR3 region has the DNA TGTGCCAGCAGTGTCGCAGGTGGGAACACTGAAGCTTTCTTT.

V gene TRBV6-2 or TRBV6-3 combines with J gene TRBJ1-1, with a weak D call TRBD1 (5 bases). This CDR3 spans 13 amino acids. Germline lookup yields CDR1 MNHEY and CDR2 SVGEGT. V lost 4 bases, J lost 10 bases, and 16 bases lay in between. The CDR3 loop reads CASSFNIRDSAFF. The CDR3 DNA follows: TGTGCCAGCAGTTTTAATATACGGGACTCAGCTTTCTTT.

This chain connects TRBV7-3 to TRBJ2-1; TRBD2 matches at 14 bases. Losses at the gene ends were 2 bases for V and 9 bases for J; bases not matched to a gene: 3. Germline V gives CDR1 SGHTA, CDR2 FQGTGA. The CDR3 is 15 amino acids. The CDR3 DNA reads TGTGCCAGCAGCTTACAGGGACTAGCGGGAGCTGAGCAGTTCTTC. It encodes CASSLQGLAGAEQFF.

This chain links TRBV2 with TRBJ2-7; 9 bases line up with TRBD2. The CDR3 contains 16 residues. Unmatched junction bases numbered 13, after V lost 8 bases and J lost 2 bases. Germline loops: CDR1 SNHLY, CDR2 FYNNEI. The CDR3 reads CASRWGASGVTYEQYF. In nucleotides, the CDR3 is TGTGCCAGCCGATGGGGGGCTAGCGGGGTAACCTACGAGCAGTACTTC. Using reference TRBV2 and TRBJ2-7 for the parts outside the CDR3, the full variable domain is EPEVTQTPSHQVTQMGQEVILRCVPISNHLYFYWYRQILGQKVEFLVSFYNNEISEKSEIFDDQFSVERPDGSNFTLKIRSTKLEDSAMYFCASRWGASGVTYEQYFGPGTRLTVT.

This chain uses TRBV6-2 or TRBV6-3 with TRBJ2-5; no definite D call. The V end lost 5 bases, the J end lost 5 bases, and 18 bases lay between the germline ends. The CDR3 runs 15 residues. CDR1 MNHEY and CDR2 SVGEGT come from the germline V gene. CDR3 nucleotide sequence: TGTGCCAGCAGTCCCGGGTTCGCCGGGTGGGAGACCCAGTACTTC. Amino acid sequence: CASSPGFAGWETQYF.

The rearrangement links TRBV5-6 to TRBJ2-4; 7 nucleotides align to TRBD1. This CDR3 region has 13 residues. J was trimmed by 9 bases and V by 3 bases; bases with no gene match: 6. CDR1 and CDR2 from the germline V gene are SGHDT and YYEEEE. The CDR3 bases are TGTGCCAGCAGCTATTCCGACAGGGCCATTCAGTACTTC. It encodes CASSYSDRAIQYF. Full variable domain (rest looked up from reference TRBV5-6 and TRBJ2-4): DAGVTQSPTHLIKTRGQQVTLRCSPKSGHDTVSWYQQALGQGPQFIFQYYEEEERQRGNFPDRFSGHQFPNYSSELNVNALLLGDSALYLCASSYSDRAIQYFGAGTRLSVL.

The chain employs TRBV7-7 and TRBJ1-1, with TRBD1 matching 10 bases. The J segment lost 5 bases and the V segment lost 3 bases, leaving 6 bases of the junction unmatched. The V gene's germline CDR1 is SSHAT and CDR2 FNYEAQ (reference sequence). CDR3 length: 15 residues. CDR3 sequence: CASSLGTGEETEAFF. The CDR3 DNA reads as TGTGCCAGCAGCTTGGGGACAGGGGAGGAGACTGAAGCTTTCTTT.

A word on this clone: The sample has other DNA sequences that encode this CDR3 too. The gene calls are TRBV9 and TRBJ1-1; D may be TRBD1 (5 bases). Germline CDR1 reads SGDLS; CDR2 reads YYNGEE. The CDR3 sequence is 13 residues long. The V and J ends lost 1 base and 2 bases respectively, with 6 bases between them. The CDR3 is CASSVQGNTEAFF. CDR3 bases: TGTGCCAGCAGCGTACAGGGTAACACTGAAGCTTTCTTT.

CDR3 bases: TGTGCCAGCAGCTTAGCCGGGGGGACCGGGGAGCTGTTTTTT. This codes for CASSLAGGTGELFF. The chain recombines TRBV7-6 with TRBJ2-2, with TRBD2 matching over 7 bases. In germline, CDR1 is SGHVS, CDR2 FNYEAQ. The CDR3 has 14 residues. With V trimmed by 0 bases and J by 5 bases, 0 bases remained unmatched.

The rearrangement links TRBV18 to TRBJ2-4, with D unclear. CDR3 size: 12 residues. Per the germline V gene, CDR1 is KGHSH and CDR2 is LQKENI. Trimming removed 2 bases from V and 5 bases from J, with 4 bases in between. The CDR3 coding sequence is TGTGCCAGCTCACCATCCGAAAACATTCAGTACTTC. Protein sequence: CASSPSENIQYF.

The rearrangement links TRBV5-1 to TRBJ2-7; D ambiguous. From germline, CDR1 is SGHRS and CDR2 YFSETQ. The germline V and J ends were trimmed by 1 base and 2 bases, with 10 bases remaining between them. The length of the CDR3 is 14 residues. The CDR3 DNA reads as TGCGCCAGCAGCTTGTACTCCAATCCCTACGAGCAGTACTTC. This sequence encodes CASSLYSNPYEQYF.